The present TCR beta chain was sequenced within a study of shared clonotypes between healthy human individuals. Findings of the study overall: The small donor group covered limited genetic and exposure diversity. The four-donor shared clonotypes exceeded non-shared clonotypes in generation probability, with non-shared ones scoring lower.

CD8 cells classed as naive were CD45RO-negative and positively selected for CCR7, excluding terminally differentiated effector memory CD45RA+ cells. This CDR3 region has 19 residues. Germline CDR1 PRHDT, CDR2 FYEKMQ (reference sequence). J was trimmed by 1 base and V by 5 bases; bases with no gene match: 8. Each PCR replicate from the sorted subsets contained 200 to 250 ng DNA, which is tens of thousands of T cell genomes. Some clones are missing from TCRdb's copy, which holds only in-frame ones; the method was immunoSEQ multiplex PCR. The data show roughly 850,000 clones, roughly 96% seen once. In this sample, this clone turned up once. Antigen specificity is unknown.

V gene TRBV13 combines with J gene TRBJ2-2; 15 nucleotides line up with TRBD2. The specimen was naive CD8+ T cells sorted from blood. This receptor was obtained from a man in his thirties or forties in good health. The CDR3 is CASSPKMGLAGGNTGELFF. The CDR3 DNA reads TGTGCCAGCAGCCCGAAAATGGGACTAGCGGGAGGGAACACCGGGGAGCTGTTTTTT.